The present T cell receptor (beta chain) was sequenced within a study of tumor and adjacent non-tumor tissue in lung cancer (dated by TCRdb to the late 2010s). Broadly, across the study: The cohort included around twelve adenocarcinoma, 2 squamous cell carcinoma and 1 small cell lung cancer patients. For each patient, one tumor sample and one normal lung sample were taken, giving thirty paired specimens that underwent TCRbeta CDR3 sequencing. Bulk TCRbeta repertoires were compared between lung tumor tissue and matched distant non-tumor lung tissue obtained from 15 lung cancer patients. Among the roughly 15 patients, ages ranged from roughly 31 to 85 years, approximately 10 were men and 5 were women, and disease was TNM stage I to III. Sequencing generated a total of more than 95 million productive TCRbeta reads, averaging approximately 3.8 million reads per sample. Points the paper makes about the study in general: In normal lung, the top 100 clones accounted for a significantly larger cumulative share of the repertoire than in tumor tissue. Neither the sequencing platform nor unique molecular identifiers are mentioned in the methods. Younger patients had significantly higher TCR diversity, and higher tumor TCR diversity was associated with shorter overall and disease-free survival. The cohort had only roughly 14 patients, and the authors noted that larger samples and more detailed clinical data are needed. Tumor tissue showed significantly higher TCR diversity (inverse Simpson) than normal lung tissue, at 431.37 vs 166.20 (P = 0.0075, Mann-Whitney U test). Peripheral blood was not sequenced, so blood TCRbeta repertoires were not examined in the lung cancer patients of the study.

Via the germline V gene, CDR1 is ENHRY and CDR2 SYGVKD. Measured from the cysteine to the phenylalanine, the CDR3 is 13 residues long. The DNA shown is the 39-base CDR3, in frame from base 1. To prepare the library, multiplex PCR was applied. TCRdb shows the sequencer as Illumina HiSeq 2500. TCRbeta libraries were constructed through three rounds of nested PCR with primers (Table S4) according to protocols adapted from ARM-PCR. PCR products of 200-500 bp were gel-excised and purified with the QIAquick gel extraction kit before sequencing. On the study's bioinformatics: Trimmomatic was used to clean the reads, FLASH merged the cleaned reads into complete CDR3 sequences, and MiTCR assigned the sequences to V(D)J germline segments. Clonal diversity was calculated as the inverse Simpson's index using VDJtools. In-frame sequences lacking a premature stop codon were counted as productive reads. TCRdb passed the public sequencing reads through fastp at Q25 and MiXCR, retaining productive beta sequences. When rows share a CDR3 protein, they turn into one entry using the most common DNA and genes. The V and J calls were determined by TCRdb, not by the authors. This sample gives 120,000 or so distinct CDR3 sequences in total; roughly 84% of them show up just once. The ten largest clones take up 20% to 25% of the sample.

As regards this clonotype: Its antigen has not been determined. The germline gene is not matched at one end of the junction; a read error may be the cause.

RNA was isolated from bulk, unsorted tissue, and RNA quality was assessed with a NanoDrop ND-1000 and an Agilent 2100. The donors were newly diagnosed lung cancer patients admitted for thoracic surgery in China from August to November 2014 who had not received prior chemotherapy. Anyone who had undergone radiotherapy or chemotherapy before, or who had another cancer at the same time, was left out of the study. Pieces of surgical tissue measuring about 1-2.1 cm3 were kept in RNAlater solution and held at -80 degrees C until needed. The rearranged chain carries TRBV10-3 and TRBJ2-1, with the D gene too uncertain to name. The TCR comes from a man between 65 and 85 years old with non-small cell lung cancer. Sequenced material: lung tumor tissue. The CDR3 here reads CSISGSVYNEQFF. The nucleotides read TGTTCCATCAGTGGGTCGGTCTACAATGAGCAGTTCTTC.